This is a list of T cell receptor beta chains from one sample in a study of memory CD4+ T cells and cytomegalovirus serostatus. TCRdb's table, derived via immunoSEQ multiplex PCR, lists solely in-frame clones and lacks some. The sample shows approximately 47,000 clones, 60% to 80% of them seen only once. Sequenced input: memory CD4+ T cells from blood. The receptors here all came from an adult in good health and CMV-seronegative. Each CDR3 is given with its conserved first and last residue. A D gene is named only where the DNA matches it firmly. The size entry is marked missing in some rows and otherwise reads once, few, many or a size class.

>.|few|TRBJ2-7|TRBV20-1
CSAGRSYEQYF
TGCAGTGCTGGGAGGTCCTACGAGCAGTACTTC
>TRBD1|.|TRBJ2-5|TRBV7-2
CASSLGDRGSQETQYF
TGTGCCAGCAGCTTAGGTGACAGGGGTTCGCAAGAGACCCAGTACTTC
>.|.|TRBJ1-3|TRBV27
CASSLSLSGNTIYF
TGTGCCAGCAGTTTATCCCTCTCTGGAAACACCATATATTTT
>TRBD1|.|TRBJ1-5|TRBV15
CATSRDLTGGSQPQHF
TGTGCCACCAGCAGAGATCTAACAGGGGGCAGTCAGCCCCAGCATTTT
>TRBD1|.|TRBJ1-1|TRBV7-9
CAIDRTGRNTEAFF
TGTGCCATCGATCGGACAGGACGGAACACTGAAGCTTTCTTT
>.|.|TRBJ2-1|TRBV18
CASSPEREFNEQFF
TGTGCCAGCTCACCAGAACGGGAATTCAATGAGCAGTTCTTC
>TRBD1|.|TRBJ2-1|TRBV25-1
CASSRAGGGNEQFF
TGTGCCAGCAGTCGGGCAGGGGGTGGCAATGAGCAGTTCTTC
>TRBD1|.|TRBJ2-5|TRBV6-5
CASSPGQGKETQYF
TGTGCCAGCAGCCCGGGACAGGGAAAAGAGACCCAGTACTTC
>.|few|TRBJ1-2|TRBV5-6
CASSLVAANYGYTF
TGTGCCAGCAGCTTGGTGGCGGCTAACTATGGCTACACCTTC
>.|.|TRBJ1-4|TRBV18
CASESEGGSATNEKLFF
TGTGCCAGCGAGTCAGAGGGGGGGTCGGCGACTAATGAAAAACTGTTTTTT
>TRBD2|.|TRBJ2-1|TRBV18
CASSPTSGGANEQFF
TGTGCCAGCTCACCGACTAGCGGGGGGGCCAATGAGCAGTTCTTC
>.|.|TRBJ2-2|TRBV5-1
CASSFETGDTGELFF
TGCGCCAGCAGCTTCGAGACAGGAGACACCGGGGAGCTGTTTTTT
>.|.|TRBJ1-2|TRBV29-1
CSALQDVNYGYTF
TGCAGCGCCCTCCAGGACGTTAACTATGGCTACACCTTC
>.|.|TRBJ1-1|TRBV7-3
CASSTDSRTEAFF
TGTGCCAGCAGCACAGACAGTAGGACTGAAGCTTTCTTT
>.|.|TRBJ1-3|TRBV4-3
CASSQDLEGGNTIYF
TGCGCCAGCAGCCAAGATCTCGAGGGCGGAAACACCATATATTTT
>.|.|TRBJ2-7|TRBV2
CASSHRTGTYEQYF
TGTGCCAGCAGCCACAGGACGGGGACCTACGAGCAGTACTTC
>.|few|TRBJ2-7|TRBV11-2
CASSSGSYEQYF
TGTGCCAGCAGCTCGGGCAGCTACGAGCAGTACTTC
>TRBD2|once|TRBJ2-2|TRBV9
CASSAPVGGEAGELFF
TGTGCCAGCAGCGCCCCGGTGGGGGGGGAGGCCGGGGAGCTGTTTTTT
>TRBD1|.|TRBJ2-2|TRBV7-3
CASSFWTGDNTGELFF
TGTGCCAGCAGCTTCTGGACAGGGGACAACACCGGGGAGCTGTTTTTT
>TRBD2|.|TRBJ2-7|TRBV7-3
CASSPTSGSYEQYF
TGTGCCAGCAGCCCAACTAGCGGGTCCTACGAGCAGTACTTC
>.|.|TRBJ2-6|TRBV11-2
CASSTKASGTSGANVLTF
TGTGCCAGCAGCACTAAGGCTTCCGGGACCTCTGGGGCCAACGTCCTGACTTTC
>.|.|TRBJ1-1|TRBV18
CASSPIFGPDTEAFF
TGTGCCAGCTCACCTATTTTTGGACCCGACACTGAAGCTTTCTTT
>.|.|TRBJ1-1|TRBV27
CASRELGKNTEAFF
TGTGCCAGCAGGGAGTTAGGGAAGAACACTGAAGCTTTCTTT
>.|.|TRBJ2-5|TRBV30
CAQASRGVRETQYF
TGTGCCCAGGCCAGCCGTGGAGTCCGGGAGACCCAGTACTTC
>.|.|TRBJ1-2|TRBV2
CASSADMSYGYTF
TGTGCCAGCAGCGCGGACATGAGCTATGGCTACACCTTC
>TRBD1|few|TRBJ2-7|TRBV6-1
CASSDGTGGFYEQYF
TGTGCCAGCAGTGACGGCACAGGGGGCTTCTACGAGCAGTACTTC
>.|.|TRBJ2-3|TRBV12-5
CASGFPEAQYF
TGTGCTAGTGGTTTCCCCGAAGCGCAGTATTTT
>.|.|TRBJ2-5|TRBV5-6
CASSTSGAPNQETQYF
TGTGCCAGCAGCACGTCTGGGGCGCCAAACCAAGAGACCCAGTACTTC
>TRBD1|.|TRBJ2-1|TRBV10-2
CASAGQGRNEQFF
TGCGCCAGCGCCGGACAGGGACGAAATGAGCAGTTCTTC
>TRBD1|few|TRBJ1-2|TRBV5-1
CASSPDRALDGYTF
TGCGCCAGCAGCCCGGACAGGGCCCTAGATGGCTACACCTTC
>.|.|TRBJ2-1|TRBV6-5
CASSRDTYNEQFF
TGTGCCAGCAGTAGGGACACCTACAATGAGCAGTTCTTC
>TRBD1|.|TRBJ2-1|TRBV9
CASSARGTGGGNEQFF
TGTGCCAGCAGCGCTAGAGGGACAGGGGGGGGTAATGAGCAGTTCTTC
>.|.|TRBJ2-4|TRBV6-1
CASSDDHRWGLFGKNIQYF
TGTGCCAGCAGTGACGATCACAGATGGGGTCTTTTCGGGAAAAACATTCAGTACTTC
>.|.|TRBJ2-7|TRBV21-1
CASSKEGGSSYEQYF
TGTGCCAGCAGCAAAGAGGGGGGGAGCTCCTACGAGCAGTACTTC
>.|few|TRBJ2-7|TRBV7-2
CASNQGAEMNEQYF
TGTGCCAGCAACCAAGGGGCTGAAATGAACGAGCAGTACTTC
>.|.|TRBJ2-1|TRBV5-6
CASSLIRDPRNEQFF
TGTGCCAGCAGCTTGATTCGCGACCCGCGGAATGAGCAGTTCTTC
>TRBD2|.|TRBJ2-3|TRBV28
CASSFGGGALDTQYF
TGTGCCAGCAGTTTCGGCGGGGGGGCCTTGGATACGCAGTATTTT
>.|.|TRBJ1-5|TRBV2
CASSGGSWQPQHF
TGTGCCAGCAGTGGGGGCAGTTGGCAGCCCCAGCATTTT
>TRBD1|.|TRBJ1-4|TRBV10-3
CAISGDRLNEKLFF
TGTGCCATCAGTGGGGACAGACTTAATGAAAAACTGTTTTTT
>.|.|TRBJ2-4|TRBV21-1
CANSTQGAKDIQYF
TGTGCAAACTCAACCCAGGGGGCGAAGGACATTCAGTACTTC
>.|.|TRBJ1-4|TRBV9
CASSPGITNEKLFF
TGTGCCAGCAGCCCCGGGATTACTAATGAAAAACTGTTTTTT
>.|few|TRBJ1-1|TRBV6-1
CASSEAGGLNTEAFF
TGTGCCAGCAGTGAAGCGGGGGGGCTGAACACTGAAGCTTTCTTT
>TRBD2|.|TRBJ2-7|TRBV27
CASSLSLPGGYEQYF
TGTGCCAGCAGTTTATCGTTGCCGGGAGGCTACGAGCAGTACTTC
>.|.|TRBJ2-3|TRBV5-1
CASSLARLSTDTQYF
TGCGCCAGCAGCTTGGCGAGACTGAGCACAGATACGCAGTATTTT
>.|.|TRBJ1-2|TRBV6-5
CASSHRGDVGYTF
TGTGCCAGCAGTCATAGGGGGGACGTCGGCTACACCTTC
>.|.|TRBJ2-5|TRBV5-1
CASSSGTQETQYF
TGCGCCAGCAGCTCCGGGACCCAAGAGACCCAGTACTTC
>.|.|TRBJ1-2|TRBV29-1
CSVDWQGGDYGYTF
TGCAGCGTTGACTGGCAGGGCGGGGACTATGGCTACACCTTC
>.|.|TRBJ1-2|TRBV2
CASNFRHHSDGYTF
TGTGCCAGCAACTTTAGACACCACTCGGATGGCTACACCTTC
>.|.|TRBJ2-6|TRBV7-2
CASSASGSGANVLTF
TGTGCCAGCAGCGCCTCAGGCTCTGGGGCCAACGTCCTGACTTTC
>.|.|TRBJ1-1|TRBV19
CASSIKGRGGGEAFF
TGTGCCAGTAGTATAAAGGGCAGGGGAGGCGGTGAAGCTTTCTTT
>.|medium-sized|TRBJ1-4|TRBV30
CAWKASTNEKLFF
TGTGCCTGGAAGGCCTCAACTAATGAAAAACTGTTTTTT
>TRBD1|few|TRBJ1-6|TRBV11-1
CASSLEGTGGSPLHF
TGTGCCAGCAGCTTAGAGGGGACAGGGGGGTCACCCCTCCACTTT
>.|.|TRBJ2-5|TRBV7-2
CASSLGGVQETQYF
TGTGCCAGCAGCTTAGGGGGAGTCCAAGAGACCCAGTACTTC
>TRBD1|.|TRBJ1-1|TRBV28
CATRQGVTGKNTEAFF
TGTGCCACCCGACAGGGTGTAACGGGCAAGAACACTGAAGCTTTCTTT
>.|.|TRBJ1-3|TRBV6-5
CASRDNYGNTIYF
TGTGCCAGCAGGGACAACTATGGAAACACCATATATTTT
>.|.|TRBJ1-5|TRBV14
CASSHSEYQPQHF
TGTGCCAGCAGCCACTCTGAGTATCAGCCCCAGCATTTT
>.|.|TRBJ2-7|TRBV27
CASSLGPGRDSEQYF
TGTGCCAGCAGTTTAGGTCCGGGGCGGGATAGCGAGCAGTACTTC